This T cell receptor (beta chain) stems from a study of shared clonotypes between healthy human individuals. Regarding the study as a whole: The low donor count limited represented genetic and exposure-history diversity. Among the subsets, naive ones generally showed larger estimated richness than memory ones.

The authors distributed each subset's genomic DNA evenly over several immunoSEQ plates. Sorted-subset replicate PCRs used about 0.2 ug of genomic DNA. This amount corresponded to 30,000 to 35,000 T cell genomes. The data were produced by immunoSEQ multiplex PCR, yet TCRdb's version contains in-frame clones alone and is incomplete. Of roughly 2 million clones in the sample, about 95% were seen once. CD8 cells regarded as naive lacked CD45RO, were positively chosen for CCR7, and omitted terminally differentiated effector memory CD45RA+ cells. A remark on this clone: The antigen remains undetermined.

Germline CDR1 and CDR2: SGHDT and YYEEEE. The CDR3 has 15 amino acids. V dropped 0 bases and J dropped 2 bases, with 12 bases sitting between them. The receptor was isolated from a man between 18 and 29 years old in good health. The gene calls are TRBV5-6 and TRBJ2-7; D unresolved. The sequencing sample was made of naive CD8+ T cells sorted from blood. CDR3: CASSLAEAVPYEQYF. Here the CDR3 DNA reads TGTGCCAGCAGCTTGGCTGAGGCGGTACCCTACGAGCAGTACTTC.